These 30 T cell receptor beta chains were all obtained from the same sample, sequenced in a study of cytomegalovirus exposure and HLA in healthy donors. Method: immunoSEQ multiplex PCR; TCRdb's copy keeps in-frame clones and lacks some. The table has 130,000 to 150,000 clones, 85% to 90% seen once; the top ten hold roughly 3%. Sequenced material: PBMCs. The receptors shown here come from a man younger than 35 in good health and CMV-seronegative.

The chain has TRBV7-6 and TRBJ2-2; D perhaps matches TRBD1 (5 bases). The germline V gene encodes CDR1 SGHVS and CDR2 FNYEAQ. V was trimmed by 9 bases and J by 3 bases, leaving 17 bases between them. The CDR3 length is 15 residues. CDR3 loop: CASRQGSSYTGELFF. The CDR3 coding sequence is TGTGCCAGTCGGCAGGGTTCCTCGTACACCGGGGAGCTGTTTTTT.

This clone was observed a few times. The V gene is TRBV6-5, the J gene TRBJ1-6; 7 bases fit TRBD1. From germline, CDR1 is MNHEY and CDR2 SVGAGI. The CDR3 is 15 residues long. After removal of 6 bases from V and 11 bases from J, the junction contained 13 bases not matched to a gene. The CDR3 bases are TGTGCCAGCAGGGAGGGGACAGCCAGCTTTACACCCCTCCACTTT. Translation: CASREGTASFTPLHF.

This clone was seen only once. V usage is TRBV6-1 and J usage is TRBJ2-1, with TRBD1 matching 11 bases. V shed 7 bases and J 10 bases; nucleotides not matched to a gene: 6. Germline CDR1 reads MNHNS; CDR2 reads SASEGT. The length of the CDR3 is 13 residues. CDR3 loop: CASTGQGAREQFF. CDR3 in DNA: TGTGCCAGCACTGGACAGGGGGCGAGAGAGCAGTTCTTC.

For the CDR3, the DNA is TGTGCCAGCTCACCACAGGGGGCACGGAATGAGCAGTTCTTC. Its protein is CASSPQGARNEQFF. V is TRBV18 and J is TRBJ2-1; 7 bases line up with TRBD1. J was trimmed by 7 bases and V by 1 base; bases with no gene match: 4. CDR3 size: 14 residues. The V gene's germline CDR1 is KGHSH and CDR2 LQKENI.

The chain is built from TRBV18 and TRBJ2-7, with 9 bases aligning to TRBD1. The V gene end was trimmed by 3 bases and the J gene end by 3 bases; junction bases not matched to a gene: 6. The CDR3 spans 15 residues. Germline CDR1 and CDR2: KGHSH and LQKENI. CDR3: CASSPYRDRVYEQYF. CDR3 coding DNA: TGTGCCAGCTCACCGTACCGGGACAGGGTCTACGAGCAGTACTTC.

V usage is TRBV2 and J usage is TRBJ2-7, with a weak D call TRBD2 (5 bases). This CDR3 is 14 amino acids long. Germline CDR1 is SNHLY and CDR2 is FYNNEI. V was shortened by 1 base and J by 3 bases, with 10 bases between the two germline ends. The CDR3 coding sequence is TGTGCCAGCAGTGAAGGTGCCGGGAACTACGAGCAGTACTTC. Amino acid sequence: CASSEGAGNYEQYF.

The V call is TRBV18, the J call TRBJ2-1, with 14 bases identical to TRBD2. The CDR3 loop spans 19 amino acids. Germline trimming cut 1 base from V and 0 bases from J; bases unmatched to any gene: 5. Germline V gives CDR1 KGHSH, CDR2 LQKENI. The CDR3 region has the DNA TGTGCCAGCTCACCACGGACTAGCGGGGGGTCCAGCTCCTACAATGAGCAGTTCTTC. Translated: CASSPRTSGGSSSYNEQFF.

The chain has TRBV6-6 and TRBJ1-5; D uncertain. The CDR3 is made up of 16 amino acids. With 0 bases removed from V and 3 bases from J, the gap between germline ends came to 12 bases. The germline CDR1 and CDR2 sequences are MNHNY and SVGAGI (reference sequence). The CDR3 here is CASSYSAGLNNQPQHF. The CDR3 coding sequence is TGTGCCAGCAGTTACTCGGCAGGCCTGAACAATCAGCCCCAGCATTTT.

The rearrangement links TRBV11-2 to TRBJ1-3; TRBD1 aligns across 9 bases. Germline V gene lookup returns CDR1 SGHAT and CDR2 FQNNGV. This CDR3 has 17 residues. Trimming cost V 5 bases and J 3 bases; bases outside gene matches: 11. CDR3 DNA sequence: TGTGCCAGCAGCGGATACGCCGGGACAGGGAATGGAAACACCATATATTTT. Translated: CASSGYAGTGNGNTIYF.

The chain has TRBV7-6 and TRBJ1-2; no definite D call. The CDR3 spans 17 residues. Trimming removed 5 bases from V and 7 bases from J, with 26 bases in between. Germline assignment: CDR1 SGHVS and CDR2 FNYEAQ. DNA of the CDR3: TGTGCCAGCAGCCCAGGATGGAGGTTCGGTGTGGGGATTGGCTACACCTTC. It translates to CASSPGWRFGVGIGYTF.

This chain joins TRBV30 and TRBJ2-6, with TRBD1 matching 7 bases. V shed 2 bases, J shed 4 bases, and the junction held 14 bases outside the gene matches. CDR1 and CDR2 from the germline V gene are GTSNPN and SVGIG (reference sequence). The CDR3 is made up of 18 amino acids. The CDR3 DNA follows: TGTGCCTGGAGTTTCCGACAGGGTCCGTCCACCGGGGCCAACGTCCTGACTTTC. Encoded protein: CAWSFRQGPSTGANVLTF.

This chain links TRBV7-2 with TRBJ1-4; D call uncertain. This CDR3 contains 14 residues. Trimming removed 6 bases from V and 8 bases from J, with 16 bases in between. CDR1 SGHTA and CDR2 FQGNSA come from the germline V gene. This CDR3 reads CASSLDQGREKLFF. The CDR3 DNA follows: TGTGCCAGCAGTTTGGACCAAGGGAGAGAAAAACTGTTTTTT.

This clone was seen a single time. The genes are TRBV5-6 and TRBJ1-3; TRBD1 matches at 8 bases. The V segment lost 4 bases and the J segment 4 bases; nucleotides outside the gene matches: 7. The germline gives CDR1 SGHDT, CDR2 YYEEEE. The CDR3 has 15 residues. CDR3 nucleotide sequence: TGTGCCAGCAGCACAGGGGGTCGGTCAGGAAACACCATATATTTT. It is translated as CASSTGGRSGNTIYF.

This clone occurred a few times. J is TRBJ2-1 and V is TRBV2, with D maybe TRBD2 (5 bases). The V end was cut by 8 bases, the J end by 8 bases, with 10 bases between. Looked up from germline, CDR1 is SNHLY and CDR2 is FYNNEI. The CDR3 loop spans 11 amino acids. The CDR3 DNA reads TGTGCCAGCTCCCAGAGGGATGAGCAGTTCTTC. This encodes CASSQRDEQFF.

V and J are TRBV10-3 and TRBJ2-5; D remains unclear. V was pared by 2 bases and J by 3 bases, with 4 bases between. This CDR3 spans 12 amino acids. CDR1 is ENHRY, CDR2 SYGVKD, per germline. The CDR3 DNA is TGTGCCATCAGTGAGACTAAAGAGACCCAGTACTTC. It specifies CAISETKETQYF.

Points on this clone: This sample also contains other DNA sequences that code for the same CDR3. J is TRBJ2-7 and V is TRBV28; D not certain. The CDR3 contains 12 residues. Germline assignment: CDR1 MDHEN and CDR2 SYDVKM. Deletions cut 6 bases from V and 4 bases from J, with 10 bases between. The CDR3 here is CASSLEGYEQYF. Written as DNA, the CDR3 is TGTGCCAGCAGCCTAGAAGGTTACGAGCAGTACTTC.

This clone was seen only once. The J gene is TRBJ1-1, the V gene TRBV18, with D possibly matching TRBD1 (5 bases). Germline V gene sequence: CDR1 KGHSH, CDR2 LQKENI. V lost 3 bases and J lost 3, with 11 bases in between. This CDR3 has 14 amino acids. Here the CDR3 reads CASSPGRVDTEAFF. The CDR3 coding sequence is TGTGCCAGCTCACCCGGCAGGGTTGACACTGAAGCTTTCTTT.

V is TRBV6-5 and J is TRBJ1-4; maybe TRBD1 (5 bases). The CDR3 spans 15 residues. V was clipped by 4 bases and J by 7 bases, with 16 bases between them. Germline lookup yields CDR1 MNHEY and CDR2 SVGAGI. The CDR3 protein is CASSSQGGVAEKLFF. CDR3 DNA: TGTGCCAGCAGTTCCCAGGGAGGAGTGGCTGAAAAACTGTTTTTT.

The chain has TRBV6-1 and TRBJ2-5; D is undetermined. This CDR3 region has 16 residues. Trimming left V 1 base short and J 7 bases short, with 19 bases between. Germline V gene data show CDR1 as MNHNS and CDR2 as SASEGT. CDR3 sequence (DNA): TGTGCCAGCAGTGAAGTGGTGGCACCACCAAGAGGGACCCAGTACTTC. This codes for CASSEVVAPPRGTQYF.

The CDR3 is CATSRGAGGFGNTIYF. CDR3 in DNA: TGTGCCACCAGCAGGGGGGCGGGAGGATTTGGAAACACCATATATTTT. V gene TRBV15 combines with J gene TRBJ1-3, with a tentative D call TRBD1 (6 bases). Germline values: CDR1 LNHNV, CDR2 YYDKDF (reference sequence). This CDR3 has 16 amino acids. Trimming took 3 bases from V and 3 from J, leaving 15 bases between them.

This clone was recorded a few times. J is TRBJ1-1 and V is TRBV5-6; 7 bases map to TRBD1. The V and J ends lost 6 bases and 0 bases, in that order; junction bases with no gene match: 5. The CDR3 runs to 14 residues. Germline lookup yields CDR1 SGHDT and CDR2 YYEEEE. The CDR3: CASIETGMNTEAFF. The CDR3 nucleotides are TGTGCCAGCATCGAGACAGGGATGAACACTGAAGCTTTCTTT.

This chain joins TRBV6-1 and TRBJ2-7, with 8 bases aligning to TRBD1. This CDR3 has 13 amino acids. CDR1 is MNHNS and CDR2 is SASEGT in the germline V gene. The junction had 5 bases not matched to a gene; V was cut back by 7 bases and J by 3 bases. The CDR3 is CASIGTGIYEQYF. DNA for the CDR3: TGTGCCAGCATCGGGACAGGCATCTACGAGCAGTACTTC.

The V call is TRBV14, the J call TRBJ1-4; tentatively, D is TRBD1 (5 bases). Germline V gives CDR1 SGHDN, CDR2 FVKESK. The CDR3 totals 13 residues. Trimming pared 4 bases from V and 4 bases from J, leaving 7 bases between. The CDR3 DNA follows: TGTGCCAGCAGCCGGGGCCTTAATGAAAAACTGTTTTTT. Its protein is CASSRGLNEKLFF.

The V and J genes are TRBV7-2 and TRBJ2-7; 7 nucleotides agree with TRBD2. The germline V gene has CDR1 SGHTA and CDR2 FQGNSA. This CDR3 has 18 residues. V was pared by 2 bases and J by 4 bases, with 17 bases of the junction left unmatched. The chain's CDR3 is CASSLFRPSGLNVYEQYF. The CDR3 region has the DNA TGTGCCAGCAGCTTATTCCGGCCTAGCGGACTCAACGTATACGAGCAGTACTTC.

By sample fraction, this clone is medium-sized (0.01 to 0.1%). The chain couples TRBV21-1 to TRBJ2-7; the listed D gene, TRBD2, was not tested against the DNA. TRBV21-1 is classified as a pseudogene. The CDR3 is 10 amino acids. The CDR3 bases are TGTGCCAGTCCATCGGGCGAGCAGTACTTC. Protein: CASPSGEQYF.

The CDR3 nucleotides are TGTGCCTGGCATGGGCGACTAGCGGGAACTTCAGATACGCAGTATTTT. Translation gives CAWHGRLAGTSDTQYF. The V call is TRBV30, the J call TRBJ2-3; TRBD2 matches 11 bases. The length of the CDR3 is 16 residues. Germline values: CDR1 GTSNPN, CDR2 SVGIG (reference sequence). V was pared by 5 bases and J by 4 bases, with 11 bases of the junction left unmatched.

The rearrangement links TRBV7-9 to TRBJ2-2; 10 nucleotides line up with TRBD1. V lost 3 bases to trimming and J lost 5 bases; unmatched junction nucleotides: 3. Germline CDR1 is SEHNR and CDR2 is FQNEAQ (reference sequence). The length of the CDR3 is 15 residues. The CDR3 sequence is CASSFRTGGTGELFF. In DNA form, the CDR3 reads TGTGCCAGCAGCTTCCGGACAGGGGGGACCGGGGAGCTGTTTTTT.

This sequence joins TRBV7-9 and TRBJ2-3, with TRBD2 identical over 14 bases. The germline gives CDR1 SEHNR, CDR2 FQNEAQ (reference sequence). J was trimmed by 6 bases and V by 6 bases; bases with no gene match: 5. The CDR3 is made up of 15 amino acids. This CDR3 reads CASSSRLAGGDTQYF. CDR3 nucleotides: TGTGCCAGCAGTTCTCGACTAGCGGGAGGGGATACGCAGTATTTT.

The CDR3: CASSLATSGFYEQYF. The DNA of the CDR3 is TGTGCCAGCAGCTTGGCGACTAGCGGGTTCTACGAGCAGTACTTC. The genes are TRBV7-2 and TRBJ2-7; 10 bases are a match to TRBD2. CDR1 and CDR2 from the germline V gene are SGHTA and FQGNSA. The CDR3 has 15 residues. V trimming: 3 bases; J trimming: 3 bases; junction bases outside the gene matches: 5. The whole variable domain, filled in from reference TRBV7-2 and TRBJ2-7, reads GAGVSQSPSNKVTEKGKDVELRCDPISGHTALYWYRQSLGQGLEFLIYFQGNSAPDKSGLPSDRFSAERTGGSVSTLTIQRTQQEDSAVYLCASSLATSGFYEQYFGPGTRLTVT.

V is TRBV7-9 and J is TRBJ2-7; D gene ambiguous. This CDR3 contains 13 residues. The V and J ends lost 6 bases and 4 bases respectively, with 13 bases between them. Germline CDR1 and CDR2: SEHNR and FQNEAQ (reference sequence). The CDR3 sequence: CASSYDARYEQYF. The CDR3, as DNA: TGTGCCAGCAGTTACGACGCGCGGTACGAGCAGTACTTC.